This T cell receptor (beta chain) was documented in a study of cytomegalovirus exposure and HLA in healthy donors. CDR1 is SGHVS, CDR2 FNYEAQ, per germline. With 5 bases clipped from V and 2 bases from J, the junction kept 10 bases outside the gene matches. The CDR3 is made up of 17 amino acids. Assay used: immunoSEQ multiplex PCR; TCRdb lists only in-frame clones, some missing. Here the sample spans 130,000 to 150,000 clones, roughly 89% being singletons. Sequencing was performed on PBMCs. The receptor was derived from a woman under 30 in good health and CMV-seropositive. The genes are TRBV7-6 and TRBJ2-3, with TRBD2 matching 10 bases. CDR3 region: CASSSSGGPTHTDTQYF. The CDR3 DNA follows: TGTGCCAGCAGCAGTAGCGGGGGGCCAACTCACACAGATACGCAGTATTTT.